Presented here are 30 T cell receptor beta chains from one specimen sequenced in a study of T cells in localized non-small cell lung cancer. Sequencing used immunoSEQ multiplex PCR; TCRdb keeps in-frame clones, though not all of them. This sample yields fewer than 90,000 clones, of which around 81% are seen a single time; roughly 21% belongs to the top ten. Sequenced material: PBMCs, taken before any cancer treatment. The receptor set was obtained from a man aged 40 to 70 with stage II squamous cell lung carcinoma.

This chain connects TRBV6-5 to TRBJ2-7, with 8 bases lining up with TRBD1. The V gene end was trimmed by 5 bases and the J gene end by 3 bases; junction bases not matched to a gene: 3. CDR3 size: 13 residues. Germline CDR1 and CDR2: MNHEY and SVGAGI. The CDR3: CASSGDRFYEQYF. CDR3 bases: TGTGCCAGCAGTGGGGACAGGTTCTACGAGCAGTACTTC.

The V gene is TRBV11-2, the J gene TRBJ2-3; 10 nucleotides align to TRBD1. V gave up 8 bases and J gave up 5 bases; unmatched junction bases: 7. The CDR3 has 14 residues. Germline CDR1 and CDR2: SGHAT and FQNNGV. The CDR3 protein is CASAPGQGIDTQYF. The CDR3, as DNA: TGTGCCAGCGCCCCGGGACAGGGGATAGATACGCAGTATTTT.

The rearrangement joins TRBV11-3 to TRBJ2-1, with D tentatively TRBD2 (5 bases). This CDR3 region has 17 residues. The V end lost 0 bases, the J end lost 0 bases, and 12 bases lay between the germline ends. Looked up from germline, CDR1 is SGHNT and CDR2 is YENEEA. The CDR3 sequence: CASSLDRGFSSYNEQFF. CDR3 bases: TGTGCCAGCAGCTTAGATCGCGGGTTTAGCTCCTACAATGAGCAGTTCTTC.

This clone occurred a few times. The V call is TRBV4-1, the J call TRBJ1-1, with D perhaps matching TRBD1 (5 bases). The CDR3 runs 14 residues. The germline V gene encodes CDR1 MGHRA and CDR2 YSYEKL. Trimming left V 3 bases short and J 0 bases short, with 8 bases between. The CDR3 spells CASSQDTMNTEAFF. In DNA, the CDR3 is TGCGCCAGCAGCCAGGACACCATGAACACTGAAGCTTTCTTT.

The V gene is TRBV28, the J gene TRBJ1-4, with 8 bases that match TRBD1. The CDR3 is made up of 12 amino acids. The ends lost 10 bases at V and 9 bases at J; junction bases unmatched: 7. Germline CDR1 reads MDHEN; CDR2 reads SYDVKM. The CDR3 nucleotides are TGTGCCACCAGGACAGGGAGGAAAAAACTGTTTTTT. It encodes CATRTGRKKLFF.

The chain employs TRBV14 and TRBJ2-1, with 9 bases aligning to TRBD1. V lost 1 base to trimming and J lost 9 bases; unmatched junction nucleotides: 10. The CDR3 has 16 residues. Per germline, CDR1 SGHDN and CDR2 FVKESK. The chain's CDR3 is CASSQVTQGAGGEQFF. In DNA form, the CDR3 reads TGTGCCAGCAGCCAAGTAACACAGGGGGCAGGCGGTGAGCAGTTCTTC.

The CDR3 DNA reads TGTGCCACCAGCAGAGAGACAGGAAGCTACACCTTC. Its protein is CATSRETGSYTF. This rearrangement joins TRBV15 to TRBJ1-2, with a tentative D call TRBD1 (6 bases). The germline V and J ends were trimmed by 0 bases and 9 bases, with 8 bases remaining between them. The CDR3 runs to 12 residues. The germline V gene encodes CDR1 LNHNV and CDR2 YYDKDF (reference sequence).

The rearrangement links TRBV28 to TRBJ1-5, with a possible D match to TRBD1 (5 bases). This CDR3 is 15 amino acids long. Germline V lookup: CDR1 MDHEN, CDR2 SYDVKM. The V and J ends lost 7 bases and 5 bases respectively, with 18 bases between them. This CDR3 reads CASTRAGDGDQPQHF. The CDR3 DNA reads TGTGCCAGCACCCGCGCCGGGGACGGCGATCAGCCCCAGCATTTT.

For the CDR3, the DNA is TGTGCCAGCAACCTAGGGGGACAGGGGTACACAGATACGCAGTATTTT. Amino acid sequence: CASNLGGQGYTDTQYF. This sequence joins TRBV5-6 and TRBJ2-3, with TRBD1 matching over 10 bases. With V trimmed by 6 bases and J by 2 bases, 9 bases remained unmatched. Germline V gives CDR1 SGHDT, CDR2 YYEEEE. The CDR3 is made up of 16 amino acids.

In this sample, this clone turned up a few times. The chain links TRBV4-3 to TRBJ1-1; 8 nucleotides match TRBD1. The CDR3 sequence is 14 residues long. The germline V gene has CDR1 LGHNA and CDR2 YSLEER. After removal of 4 bases from V and 4 bases from J, the junction contained 5 bases not matched to a gene. CDR3 sequence (DNA): TGCGCCAGCAGCCCTATAACAGGGGGCACTGAAGCTTTCTTT. Its translation: CASSPITGGTEAFF.

This clone was counted a few times. The V call is TRBV27, the J call TRBJ1-6; D is perhaps TRBD1 (5 bases). The CDR3 runs 14 residues. The germline V gene has CDR1 MNHEY and CDR2 SMNVEV (reference sequence). Trimming shortened V by 5 bases and J by 4 bases, and 9 bases separated the two germline ends. DNA for the CDR3: TGTGCCAGCAGTCCCGGGGGGTATAATTCACCCCTCCACTTT. This codes for CASSPGGYNSPLHF.

This clone is a singleton in its sample. The chain couples TRBV19 to TRBJ2-3; the D gene could be TRBD1 or TRBD2 (5 bases each). Germline CDR1 reads LNHDA; CDR2 reads SQIVND (reference sequence). The ends were cut back, 1 base at V and 0 bases at J, with 14 bases in the middle. This CDR3 comprises 17 residues. CDR3 sequence reads: CASSIGGGGGSTDTQYF. For the CDR3, the DNA is TGTGCCAGTAGTATAGGGGGCGGCGGAGGAAGCACAGATACGCAGTATTTT. Full variable domain (missing parts from reference TRBV19 and TRBJ2-3): DGGITQSPKYLFRKEGQNVTLSCEQNLNHDAMYWYRQDPGQGLRLIYYSQIVNDFQKGDIAEGYSVSREKKESFPLTVTSAQKNPTAFYLCASSIGGGGGSTDTQYFGPGTRLTVL.

The chain couples TRBV5-1 to TRBJ2-2; a possible D gene is TRBD1 (6 bases). The CDR3 totals 15 residues. Looked up from germline, CDR1 is SGHRS and CDR2 is YFSETQ. V was pared by 2 bases and J by 4 bases, with 12 bases between. The chain's CDR3 is CASSFEGVGTGELFF. The CDR3 DNA reads as TGCGCCAGCAGCTTCGAGGGGGTGGGCACCGGGGAGCTGTTTTTT.

V is TRBV11-2 and J is TRBJ2-7; D ambiguous. The germline V gene has CDR1 SGHAT and CDR2 FQNNGV. Between the trimmed V and J ends, which lost 3 bases and 4 bases, there was a span of 22 bases. The CDR3 has 17 amino acids. The CDR3 loop is CASSFSGGPSHVYEQYF. The CDR3 DNA follows: TGTGCCAGCAGCTTCTCCGGCGGCCCCAGTCACGTTTACGAGCAGTACTTC.

The CDR3 coding sequence is TGTGCCAGCACCGGACAGGGTAATCAGCCCCAGCATTTT. It is translated as CASTGQGNQPQHF. This chain connects TRBV27 to TRBJ1-5; 8 bases align to TRBD1. J was trimmed by 4 bases and V by 7 bases; bases with no gene match: 3. The length of the CDR3 is 13 residues. Germline V gene sequence: CDR1 MNHEY, CDR2 SMNVEV (reference sequence).

The V call is TRBV5-6, the J call TRBJ1-1; no reliable D call. Germline V gene sequence: CDR1 SGHDT, CDR2 YYEEEE. Trimming cost V 4 bases and J 0 bases, with 13 bases left between them. The CDR3 contains 15 residues. The CDR3 DNA follows: TGTGCCAGCAGCCACAAACCCGGGGTGAACACTGAAGCTTTCTTT. This sequence encodes CASSHKPGVNTEAFF.

V usage is TRBV21-1 and J usage is TRBJ2-1; the table's D call, TRBD2, has no DNA check behind it. TRBV21-1 is a pseudogene. The CDR3 runs to 15 residues. The CDR3 DNA follows: TGTGCCAGCAATCCTAGCGGGAAAACCTACAATGAGCAGTTCTTC. Translating gives CASNPSGKTYNEQFF.

The chain links TRBV30 to TRBJ2-1; 7 positions match TRBD1. CDR3 length: 14 residues. The junction had 9 bases not matched to a gene; V was cut back by 2 bases and J by 8 bases. Germline-derived CDR1 and CDR2 are GTSNPN and SVGIG (reference sequence). CDR3 DNA sequence: TGTGCCTGGAGTATGCGACAGGGCCAGGATGAGCAGTTCTTC. It translates to CAWSMRQGQDEQFF.

CDR3: CASSPQRGDGYTF. The DNA of the CDR3 is TGTGCCAGCTCACCACAAAGAGGTGATGGCTACACCTTC. The rearrangement joins TRBV18 to TRBJ1-2; D is ambiguous. The V end lost 1 base, the J end lost 6 bases, and 9 bases lay between the germline ends. The germline CDR1 and CDR2 sequences are KGHSH and LQKENI. There are 13 residues in the CDR3.

The chain links TRBV6-1 to TRBJ2-2, with TRBD2 identical over 7 bases. V dropped 2 bases and J dropped 3; count of bases not matched to a gene: 3. The CDR3 covers 15 residues. Germline values: CDR1 MNHNS, CDR2 SASEGT. This CDR3 reads CASSEQGGYTGELFF. The CDR3 DNA reads TGTGCCAGCAGTGAACAGGGAGGGTACACCGGGGAGCTGTTTTTT.

This clone was seen a few times. The genes are TRBV27 and TRBJ1-2; 8 bases are shared with TRBD1. After removal of 4 bases from V and 2 bases from J, the junction contained 6 bases not matched to a gene. CDR1 is MNHEY and CDR2 is SMNVEV in the germline V gene (reference sequence). CDR3 length: 15 amino acids. The CDR3 spells CASSSRTGLNYGYTF. DNA for the CDR3: TGTGCCAGCAGTTCACGGACAGGGTTGAACTATGGCTACACCTTC.

DNA of the CDR3: TGTGCCAGCAGCCCGGGGGGTCGGAATGAGCAGTTCTTC. Amino acids: CASSPGGRNEQFF. V gene TRBV7-3 combines with J gene TRBJ2-1, with 7 bases identical to TRBD2. The V and J ends lost 5 bases and 7 bases, in that order; junction bases with no gene match: 5. CDR1 SGHTA and CDR2 FQGTGA come from the germline V gene. This CDR3 has 13 residues.

The J gene is TRBJ2-7, the V gene TRBV4-3, with 12 bases identical to TRBD1. J gave up 7 bases and V 3 bases, and 10 bases lay outside the gene matches. CDR1 is LGHNA, CDR2 YSLEER, per germline. The CDR3 is made up of 16 amino acids. The CDR3 reads CASSQGDRGLLGEQYF. The CDR3 bases are TGCGCCAGCAGCCAGGGGGACAGGGGGCTTCTGGGTGAGCAGTACTTC.

The chain combines TRBV10-3 with TRBJ1-1; D is unclear. CDR1 ENHRY and CDR2 SYGVKD come from the germline V gene. V was clipped by 2 bases and J by 6 bases, with 16 bases between them. The CDR3 spans 15 residues. As DNA, the CDR3 is TGTGCCATCAGTGAGGGACTCAAATCAGGCGCTGAAGCTTTCTTT. It translates to CAISEGLKSGAEAFF.

This chain joins TRBV4-2 and TRBJ2-1; the D is unclear. Germline V gene data show CDR1 as LGHNA and CDR2 as YNFKEQ. The CDR3 is 17 residues long. Trimming removed 0 bases from V and 0 bases from J, with 12 bases in between. The CDR3 loop is CASSQDGTSSSYNEQFF. The DNA of the CDR3 is TGTGCCAGCAGCCAAGATGGCACGTCGAGCTCCTACAATGAGCAGTTCTTC.

The chain recombines TRBV5-6 with TRBJ1-4, with 8 bases fitting TRBD1. J was trimmed by 7 bases and V by 2 bases; bases with no gene match: 10. The CDR3 consists of 16 residues. Germline values: CDR1 SGHDT, CDR2 YYEEEE. The chain's CDR3 is CASSFRPQGAGEKLFF. In DNA, the CDR3 is TGTGCCAGCAGCTTTCGTCCCCAGGGGGCGGGTGAAAAACTGTTTTTT.

The chain uses TRBV5-5 and TRBJ1-5; weak D call: TRBD1 (6 bases). This CDR3 has 16 amino acids. Germline lookup yields CDR1 SGHKS and CDR2 YYEKEE (reference sequence). The ends were cut back, 0 bases at V and 2 bases at J, with 12 bases in the middle. The CDR3 DNA follows: TGTGCCAGCAGCTTGGAACGGGACAACCGCAATCAGCCCCAGCATTTT. It translates to CASSLERDNRNQPQHF.

The chain uses TRBV30 and TRBJ1-5; D might be TRBD1 (5 bases). The CDR3 is made up of 15 amino acids. V lost 2 bases, J lost 0 bases, and 11 bases lay in between. Germline assignment: CDR1 GTSNPN and CDR2 SVGIG (reference sequence). The DNA for the CDR3 is TGTGCCTGGAGTTATGACAGTCATAGCAATCAGCCCCAGCATTTT. It translates to CAWSYDSHSNQPQHF.

The chain links TRBV10-1 to TRBJ2-3, with TRBD2 matching over 9 bases. V gave up 7 bases and J gave up 5 bases; unmatched junction bases: 19. The CDR3 spans 18 residues. In germline, CDR1 is WNHNN, CDR2 SYGVQD (reference sequence). The CDR3 spells CASTERNGASGIRDTQYF. CDR3 DNA: TGCGCCAGCACCGAACGTAATGGGGCTAGCGGGATAAGAGATACGCAGTATTTT.

The chain employs TRBV28 and TRBJ2-2; tentative D call: TRBD2 (6 bases). The CDR3 has 15 amino acids. The V gene lost 2 bases and the J gene lost 2 bases, with 9 bases spanning the gap. Germline values: CDR1 MDHEN, CDR2 SYDVKM. CDR3 sequence reads: CASSLNGRNTGELFF. As DNA, the CDR3 is TGTGCCAGCAGTTTAAACGGGAGAAACACCGGGGAGCTGTTTTTT.